This TCR beta chain was found in a study of blood T cell repertoires in COVID-19 (TCRdb year 2020). The study in broad terms: Collaborator samples came from the United States, Italy and Spain and covered acute and convalescent phases of COVID-19. Samples were obtained from the ongoing ImmuneRACE study (first 160 participants) and from 1,000 to 1,500 subjects provided by 6 global collaborators. The material from the prospective study consisted of cDNA or gDNA derived from T cells, B-cell-depleted T cells, or PBMCs. The repertoires were released in a freely available public database meant as a resource for research on the immune response to SARS-CoV-2. The dataset comprised deeply sampled blood TCRbeta repertoires from subjects exposed to, actively infected with, or recovered from COVID-19. HLA class I and class II types, where available, came from metadata supplied by the sample provider rather than from assay-based typing. Sample metadata almost always included a de-identified subject ID, COVID-19 status, age in years and sex. What the authors observed across the whole study: Clinical and demographic metadata were provided uncurated, with the amount varying by source and participant.

Enrolling through a virtual design, the prospective study's participants ranged in age from roughly 18 to 100 years and lived across 20 to 30 United States geographic areas. To assign participants to cohorts, the prospective study relied on clinical history that participants themselves reported in a screening survey and a study questionnaire. Recovered participants in ImmuneRACE Cohort 3 were defined by two consecutive negative NP/OP PCR tests, clearance by a healthcare professional, or resolution of symptoms. In the prospective study, mobile phlebotomists collected whole blood, serum and a nasopharyngeal or oropharyngeal swab from each participant. Prospective study participants could optionally give additional blood draws and questionnaires over an approximately two-month period. Prospective study blood samples were shipped either frozen or at room temperature before DNA extraction. Concerning this clone: Its antigen is unknown. One base away there is no much larger clone; base qualities are not given.

Counted from cysteine to phenylalanine, this CDR3 has 15 amino acids. CDR3 DNA is the only sequence kept; it has 45 bases, read in frame from the first base. CDR1 MNHNS and CDR2 SASEGT are derived from the germline V gene. Between the V and J ends, shortened by 3 bases and 1 base respectively, the junction contains 12 bases. The immunoSEQ Assay, a bias-controlled multiplex PCR, was used to amplify TCRbeta CDR3 regions from genomic DNA. On the authors' methods: The number of nucleated cells in each sample was estimated by amplification of reference gene primers within the assay. Sequence reads were collapsed and filtered to measure the absolute abundance of every unique TCRbeta CDR3 rearrangement. For each sample, productive Simpson clonality was calculated as the square root of Simpson's diversity index across productive rearrangements. TCRdb took this table from immuneACCESS and kept in-frame rearrangements with V and J called. Such tables lack part of the clones; where checked against another copy, unresolved V genes explain under half of the gap, and the rest is unexplained. V and J calls and clone size are as listed in that table; D and trimming were resolved from the DNA. For this sample there are 200,000 to 250,000 clones; 75% to 85% appear just once. The ten biggest clones cover approximately 9.2% of the sample.

This receptor was identified in a man aged 35 to 55 who had recovered from COVID-19. Source material: PBMCs or T cells enriched from blood (not recorded which). Here the chain combines TRBV6-1 and TRBJ1-2; TRBD1 is perhaps the D gene, given 5 matching bases. The CDR3: CASSDPGHLNYGYTF. The DNA sequence is TGTGCCAGCAGTGATCCCGGACACCTTAACTATGGCTACACCTTC.